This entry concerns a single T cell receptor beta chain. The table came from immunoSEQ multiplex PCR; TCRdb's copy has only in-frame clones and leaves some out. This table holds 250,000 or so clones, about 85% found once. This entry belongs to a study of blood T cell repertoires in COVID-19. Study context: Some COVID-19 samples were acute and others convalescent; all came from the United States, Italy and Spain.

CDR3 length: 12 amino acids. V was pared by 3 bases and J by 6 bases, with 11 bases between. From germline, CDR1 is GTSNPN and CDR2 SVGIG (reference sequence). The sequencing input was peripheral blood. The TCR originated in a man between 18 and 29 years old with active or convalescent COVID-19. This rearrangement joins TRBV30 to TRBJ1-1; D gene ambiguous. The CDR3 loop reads CAWSEVVSEAFF. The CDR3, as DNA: TGTGCCTGGAGCGAGGTGGTCTCTGAAGCTTTCTTT.